The 23 T cell receptor beta chains below come from one sample, sequenced in a study of T cell responses to AZD1222 COVID-19 vaccine. The table came from immunoSEQ multiplex PCR; TCRdb's copy has only in-frame clones and leaves some out. Of approximately 180,000 clones in the sample, roughly nine tenths were seen once. This sample comprised peripheral blood, obtained on day 0 of AZD1222 vaccination. The receptor source for this set is an adult in good health.

The chain is built from TRBV6-5 and TRBJ1-1, with TRBD1 as a possible D gene (6 bases). CDR1 is MNHEY, CDR2 SVGAGI, per germline. Trimming pared 2 bases from V and 6 bases from J, leaving 13 bases between. The CDR3 contains 14 residues. CDR3 sequence (DNA): TGTGCCAGCAGTTACCGGGGGGCGAGGGCTGAAGCTTTCTTT. Its protein is CASSYRGARAEAFF.

Worth noting for this clone: The same CDR3 also results from other DNA sequences found in this sample. The chain joins TRBV5-1 to TRBJ2-5; D call uncertain. Trimming pared 0 bases from V and 5 bases from J, leaving 5 bases between. Germline V gene sequence: CDR1 SGHRS, CDR2 YFSETQ. The CDR3 runs 12 residues. The CDR3 here is CASSLGRETQYF. CDR3 bases: TGCGCCAGCAGCTTGGGACGGGAGACCCAGTACTTC.

The chain employs TRBV30 and TRBJ1-1; D remains unclear. The CDR3 contains 11 residues. From germline, CDR1 is GTSNPN and CDR2 SVGIG (reference sequence). The ends were cut back, 2 bases at V and 4 bases at J, with 5 bases in the middle. The CDR3 loop reads CAWSQSTEAFF. The CDR3 DNA reads as TGTGCCTGGAGTCAAAGCACTGAAGCTTTCTTT.

This clone showed up many times. The chain is built from TRBV5-1 and TRBJ1-3; 7 bases agree with TRBD1. The J segment lost 0 bases and the V segment lost 5 bases, leaving 20 bases of the junction unmatched. The CDR3 runs 20 residues. From germline, CDR1 is SGHRS and CDR2 YFSETQ. Written as DNA, the CDR3 is TGCGCCAGCAGTCTTTACCCGACAGGGACGGTAGGGACCTCTGGAAACACCATATATTTT. It encodes CASSLYPTGTVGTSGNTIYF.

The chain employs TRBV6-5 and TRBJ1-2; no clear D gene. V shed 6 bases and J shed 2 bases, with 10 bases lying between them. The CDR3 sequence is 13 residues long. In germline, CDR1 is MNHEY, CDR2 SVGAGI. The CDR3 nucleotides are TGTGCCAGCAGAAGGGCAGCGAACTATGGCTACACCTTC. It codes for CASRRAANYGYTF.

Points on this clone: The germline gene is not matched at one end of the junction; a read error may be the cause. The rearrangement uses TRBV19 and TRBJ2-3; TRBD2 matches at 8 bases. The CDR3 sequence is 14 residues long. The germline V gene encodes CDR1 LNHDA and CDR2 SQIVND (reference sequence). The CDR3 coding sequence is TGTGCCAGTAGTCCCCGGGGGGGCACGGATACGCAGTATTTT. Protein sequence: CASSPRGGTDTQYF.

The chain combines TRBV3-1 (or the pseudogene TRBV3-2) with TRBJ2-3, with D possibly matching TRBD2 (5 bases). V gave up 4 bases and J gave up 1 base, with 21 bases separating them. The length of the CDR3 is 18 residues. Per germline, CDR1 LGHDT and CDR2 YNNKEL (reference sequence). This chain's CDR3 is CASSPARVASGGTDTQYF. CDR3 bases: TGTGCCAGCAGCCCCGCACGGGTCGCAAGCGGAGGCACAGATACGCAGTATTTT.

V and J are TRBV11-2 and TRBJ1-1, with 8 bases that match TRBD1. V trimming: 3 bases; J trimming: 5 bases; junction bases outside the gene matches: 2. This CDR3 contains 13 residues. Germline lookup yields CDR1 SGHAT and CDR2 FQNNGV. The CDR3 region has the DNA TGTGCCAGCAGCTTCGACAGGGGTACTGAAGCTTTCTTT. Translating it yields CASSFDRGTEAFF.

The chain has TRBV12-3 or TRBV12-4 and TRBJ1-2, with D maybe TRBD1 (6 bases). The CDR3 is 12 amino acids. Between the trimmed V and J ends, which lost 1 base and 8 bases, there was a span of 8 bases. The CDR3: CASSLVGGGYTF. DNA of the CDR3: TGTGCCAGCAGTTTAGTTGGGGGCGGCTACACCTTC.

This chain joins TRBV27 and TRBJ1-6; TRBD1 aligns across 7 bases. Germline V gene sequence: CDR1 MNHEY, CDR2 SMNVEV (reference sequence). J gave up 9 bases and V 5 bases, and 10 bases lay outside the gene matches. CDR3 length: 15 amino acids. This CDR3 is CASSLEQGVGSPLHF. The CDR3 nucleotides are TGTGCCAGCAGTCTCGAGCAGGGGGTCGGTTCACCCCTCCACTTT.

The chain links TRBV7-2 to TRBJ1-1; TRBD1 might be the D (5 bases). Per the germline V gene, CDR1 is SGHTA and CDR2 is FQGNSA. Trimming removed 4 bases from V and 1 base from J, with 7 bases in between. The CDR3 length is 13 residues. The CDR3 reads CASSSTGNTEAFF. CDR3 DNA: TGTGCCAGCAGCTCAACAGGGAACACTGAAGCTTTCTTT.

The chain couples TRBV19 to TRBJ2-1; D is unclear. The CDR3 runs 12 residues. Between the trimmed V and J ends, which lost 2 bases and 9 bases, there was a span of 8 bases. The V gene's germline CDR1 is LNHDA and CDR2 SQIVND (reference sequence). The CDR3 coding sequence is TGTGCCAGTAGTATATCCACGGGTGAGCAGTTCTTC. As protein: CASSISTGEQFF.

This sequence joins TRBV5-5 and TRBJ1-2; 10 bases line up with TRBD1. The CDR3 has 15 amino acids. The junction had 7 bases not matched to a gene; V was cut back by 3 bases and J by 5 bases. The germline CDR1 and CDR2 sequences are SGHKS and YYEKEE (reference sequence). This CDR3 reads CASSSQGQGFYGYTF. CDR3 nucleotides: TGTGCCAGCAGCTCGCAGGGACAGGGGTTTTATGGCTACACCTTC.

This chain connects TRBV7-3 to TRBJ2-1, with D possibly matching TRBD2 (6 bases). Germline-derived CDR1 and CDR2 are SGHTA and FQGTGA. Trimming removed 5 bases at V and 3 bases at J, with 14 bases between. The CDR3 is made up of 15 amino acids. CDR3 amino acids: CASSPLPGVYNEQFF. The CDR3 coding sequence is TGTGCCAGCAGCCCCCTACCGGGGGTCTACAATGAGCAGTTCTTC.

The V gene is TRBV9, the J gene TRBJ1-4, with D maybe TRBD1 (5 bases). The CDR3 consists of 16 residues. V lost 4 bases and J 0 bases, leaving 13 bases between the germline ends. CDR1 is SGDLS and CDR2 is YYNGEE in the germline V gene. The CDR3 DNA is TGTGCCAGCAGCACTACCGGGGGTTCAACTAATGAAAAACTGTTTTTT. This sequence encodes CASSTTGGSTNEKLFF.

This clone occurred once. V and J are TRBV5-4 and TRBJ2-4, with D possibly being TRBD2 (7 bases). The CDR3 runs to 16 residues. CDR1 SGHNT and CDR2 YYREEE come from the germline V gene (reference sequence). Trimming removed 4 bases from V and 1 base from J, with 15 bases in between. The CDR3 DNA reads TGTGCCAGCAGCCCAAGGGGGGGCCCGGCCAAAAACATTCAGTACTTC. This translates into CASSPRGGPAKNIQYF.

This clone was detected a few times. The V gene is TRBV7-3, the J gene TRBJ2-1; 11 bases fit TRBD2. This CDR3 has 17 residues. Trimming at V came to 4 bases and at J to 7 bases, leaving 12 bases not matched to a gene. The germline V gene encodes CDR1 SGHTA and CDR2 FQGTGA. CDR3 nucleotide sequence: TGTGCCAGCAGCTACTCACCATTAGCGGGGGGGCAAAATGAGCAGTTCTTC. Protein sequence: CASSYSPLAGGQNEQFF.

The gene calls are TRBV6-2 or TRBV6-3 and TRBJ2-1; D remains unclear. CDR3 length: 12 amino acids. V was pared by 2 bases and J by 7 bases, with 6 bases between. Per the germline V gene, CDR1 is MNHEY and CDR2 is SVGEGT. This CDR3 is CASSYIGNEQFF. The CDR3 DNA follows: TGTGCCAGCAGTTACATTGGGAATGAGCAGTTCTTC.

The rearrangement joins TRBV6-5 to TRBJ2-7; perhaps TRBD1 as D (5 bases). The CDR3 sequence is 15 residues long. Trimming removed 0 bases from V and 6 bases from J, with 15 bases in between. Germline V gene lookup returns CDR1 MNHEY and CDR2 SVGAGI. The CDR3 sequence: CASSYSGPQGGEQYF. In DNA, the CDR3 is TGTGCCAGCAGTTACTCGGGGCCCCAGGGTGGCGAGCAGTACTTC.

CDR3 sequence reads: CASSVVGGGQETQYF. As DNA, the CDR3 is TGTGCCAGCAGCGTAGTAGGCGGGGGGCAAGAGACCCAGTACTTC. The chain is built from TRBV9 and TRBJ2-5; 8 bases match TRBD2. The CDR3 runs to 15 residues. V lost 0 bases, J lost 2 bases, and 3 bases stayed unmatched. Germline V gene sequence: CDR1 SGDLS, CDR2 YYNGEE.

The chain couples TRBV4-2 to TRBJ2-2, with TRBD2 matching over 9 bases. The trim removed 1 base at V and 4 bases at J, leaving 1 base unmatched. This CDR3 has 15 residues. CDR1 and CDR2 from the germline V gene are LGHNA and YNFKEQ. The CDR3 here is CASSQGGGATGELFF. The DNA for the CDR3 is TGTGCCAGCAGCCAAGGCGGGGGGGCCACCGGGGAGCTGTTTTTT.

Turning to this clone: Mismatch with germline at one junction end may stem from a read error. The chain uses TRBV10-1 and TRBJ2-7, with unresolved D. The CDR3 has 12 residues. CDR1 is WNHNN and CDR2 is SYGVQD in the germline V gene (reference sequence). The CDR3 loop reads CASSESSYEQYF. The CDR3 bases are TGCGCCAGCAGCGAGTCCTCCTACGAGCAGTACTTC.

The gene calls are TRBV2 and TRBJ1-4, with 8 bases that match TRBD1. J gave up 5 bases and V 6 bases, and 8 bases lay outside the gene matches. Germline loops: CDR1 SNHLY, CDR2 FYNNEI. CDR3 length: 15 amino acids. The CDR3 sequence: CASRPGQGRNEKLFF. CDR3 bases: TGTGCCAGCAGACCCGGACAGGGTCGGAATGAAAAACTGTTTTTT. Full variable domain (rest looked up from reference TRBV2 and TRBJ1-4): EPEVTQTPSHQVTQMGQEVILRCVPISNHLYFYWYRQILGQKVEFLVSFYNNEISEKSEIFDDQFSVERPDGSNFTLKIRSTKLEDSAMYFCASRPGQGRNEKLFFGSGTQLSVL.